These T cell receptor beta chains were read from a single sample in a study of cytotoxic CD8 clonotypes in ibrutinib-treated CLL. Profiled with immunoSEQ multiplex PCR; TCRdb holds only in-frame clones, not every one. The sample lists under 150,000 clones, 80% occurring once. Here the sequenced sample was PBMCs, taken after 36 months of ibrutinib treatment. The receptor source for this set is a human donor with chronic lymphocytic leukemia. Both conserved end residues are part of each CDR3. The D gene is left open where the match is weak. Clone sizes are given selectively: once, few, many, or a class where the clone is expanded.

V: TRBV6-5
D: NA
size: NA
J: TRBJ2-5
CDR3: CASRRQRGTQYF
DNA: TGTGCCAGCAGACGCCAGCGTGGGACCCAGTACTTC

V: TRBV7-9
D: TRBD2
size: once
J: TRBJ2-1
CDR3: CASSLDGRANNEQFF
DNA: TGTGCCAGCAGCTTAGACGGGAGGGCCAACAATGAGCAGTTCTTC

V: TRBV7-2
D: TRBD2
size: NA
J: TRBJ2-3
CDR3: CASSRQGGTSGTDTQYF
DNA: TGTGCCAGCAGCCGACAAGGGGGGACTAGCGGCACAGATACGCAGTATTTT

V: TRBV5-1
D: TRBD1
size: NA
J: TRBJ1-1
CDR3: CASSTRQGGSTEAFF
DNA: TGCGCCAGCAGCACCCGACAGGGAGGGAGTACTGAAGCTTTCTTT

V: TRBV5-6
D: TRBD1
size: once
J: TRBJ1-2
CDR3: CASSLSGGRGGYTF
DNA: TGTGCCAGCAGCTTGTCAGGGGGCAGAGGTGGCTACACCTTC

V: TRBV9
D: NA
size: NA
J: TRBJ2-1
CDR3: CASSNGTALYNEQFF
DNA: TGTGCCAGCAGTAACGGGACTGCCCTCTACAATGAGCAGTTCTTC

V: TRBV19
D: NA
size: NA
J: TRBJ1-2
CDR3: CASTQTYGYTF
DNA: TGTGCCAGTACACAGACCTATGGCTACACCTTC

V: TRBV7-9
D: NA
size: NA
J: TRBJ1-2
CDR3: CASSPLSHGYTF
DNA: TGTGCCAGCAGCCCGTTGTCCCACGGCTACACCTTC

V: TRBV28
D: TRBD2
size: NA
J: TRBJ2-1
CDR3: CASSPRTSGAYNEQFF
DNA: TGTGCCAGCAGTCCACGGACTAGCGGGGCATACAATGAGCAGTTCTTC

V: TRBV9
D: TRBD2
size: NA
J: TRBJ2-3
CDR3: CASSAGLSSPDTQYF
DNA: TGTGCCAGCAGCGCGGGACTAAGTAGCCCAGATACGCAGTATTTT

V: TRBV6-1
D: TRBD1
size: NA
J: TRBJ1-5
CDR3: CASRGQGGQPQHF
DNA: TGTGCCAGCAGAGGACAGGGAGGCCAGCCCCAGCATTTT

V: TRBV5-4
D: TRBD1
size: NA
J: TRBJ1-2
CDR3: CASSSRATGGSYGYTF
DNA: TGTGCCAGCAGCTCCAGAGCGACAGGGGGCTCCTATGGCTACACCTTC

V: TRBV14
D: NA
size: NA
J: TRBJ2-7
CDR3: CASSQDEISFPDEQYF
DNA: TGTGCCAGCAGCCAAGATGAGATTAGTTTCCCGGACGAGCAGTACTTC

V: TRBV7-3
D: TRBD2
size: NA
J: TRBJ2-3
CDR3: CASSPTRLAGGPFTDTQYF
DNA: TGTGCCAGCAGCCCAACTCGACTAGCGGGAGGGCCCTTCACAGATACGCAGTATTTT

V: TRBV11-2
D: TRBD1
size: once
J: TRBJ1-6
CDR3: CASSARTGTGPNLVLHF
DNA: TGTGCCAGCAGCGCCCGAACCGGGACAGGCCCCAATTTAGTGCTCCACTTT

V: TRBV28
D: NA
size: NA
J: TRBJ2-7
CDR3: CASSVTGRSYEQYF
DNA: TGTGCCAGCAGCGTCACCGGGAGATCCTACGAGCAGTACTTC

V: TRBV6-6
D: NA
size: NA
J: TRBJ1-3
CDR3: CASRPPGDSGNTIYF
DNA: TGTGCCAGCAGACCGCCGGGGGACTCTGGAAACACCATATATTTT

V: TRBV11-2
D: TRBD1
size: NA
J: TRBJ1-2
CDR3: CASSARTGDYGYTF
DNA: TGTGCCAGCAGCGCCCGGACAGGGGACTATGGCTACACCTTC

V: TRBV6-5
D: NA
size: NA
J: TRBJ2-2
CDR3: CASSYWFLQTGELFF
DNA: TGTGCCAGCAGTTACTGGTTTCTTCAGACCGGGGAGCTGTTTTTT

V: TRBV5-8
D: NA
size: NA
J: TRBJ2-5
CDR3: CASSLGTEPLQETQYF
DNA: TGTGCCAGCAGCTTGGGGACAGAACCCCTACAAGAGACCCAGTACTTC

V: TRBV28
D: NA
size: NA
J: TRBJ2-7
CDR3: CASSLTGTRGEQYF
DNA: TGTGCCAGCAGTCTTACCGGGACGAGAGGCGAGCAGTACTTC

V: TRBV30
D: NA
size: NA
J: TRBJ1-2
CDR3: CAWSRGSGYTF
DNA: TGTGCCTGGAGTAGGGGTAGTGGCTACACCTTC

V: TRBV30
D: NA
size: NA
J: TRBJ2-7
CDR3: CAWSAFVGRSYEQYF
DNA: TGTGCCTGGAGCGCCTTCGTCGGGCGTTCCTACGAGCAGTACTTC

V: TRBV12-5
D: NA
size: NA
J: TRBJ1-2
CDR3: CASGGRWGHLYGYTF
DNA: TGTGCTAGTGGTGGAAGGTGGGGGCATCTCTATGGCTACACCTTC

V: TRBV18
D: TRBD1
size: NA
J: TRBJ2-7
CDR3: CASSPHRGLYEQYF
DNA: TGTGCCAGCTCACCGCACAGGGGGCTCTACGAGCAGTACTTC

V: TRBV9
D: TRBD1
size: NA
J: TRBJ2-1
CDR3: CASSGGPRGRMDEQFF
DNA: TGTGCCAGCAGCGGGGGACCCAGGGGGCGCATGGATGAGCAGTTCTTC

V: TRBV19
D: NA
size: NA
J: TRBJ2-1
CDR3: CASSFWESYNEQFF
DNA: TGTGCCAGTAGTTTCTGGGAGTCTTACAATGAGCAGTTCTTC

V: TRBV29-1
D: NA
size: NA
J: TRBJ2-5
CDR3: CSGGRARETQYF
DNA: TGCAGCGGTGGCAGGGCGAGAGAGACCCAGTACTTC

V: TRBV30
D: NA
size: NA
J: TRBJ1-2
CDR3: CAWSVRAGAGYTF
DNA: TGTGCCTGGAGTGTACGAGCAGGGGCCGGCTACACCTTC

V: TRBV28
D: NA
size: NA
J: TRBJ2-3
CDR3: CASRTGLSTDTQYF
DNA: TGTGCCAGCAGGACCGGCCTTAGCACAGATACGCAGTATTTT

V: TRBV18
D: NA
size: NA
J: TRBJ2-5
CDR3: CASSPRVETQYF
DNA: TGTGCCAGCTCACCACGGGTAGAGACCCAGTACTTC

V: TRBV10-1
D: TRBD1
size: NA
J: TRBJ2-7
CDR3: CASSPGGMVNEQYF
DNA: TGCGCCAGCAGTCCAGGGGGCATGGTGAACGAGCAGTACTTC

V: TRBV6-5
D: NA
size: NA
J: TRBJ1-1
CDR3: CASSLLRGVEAFF
DNA: TGTGCCAGCAGCTTACTCCGGGGGGTGGAAGCTTTCTTT

V: TRBV28
D: TRBD2
size: NA
J: TRBJ2-1
CDR3: CASSTTAGGPTDEQFF
DNA: TGTGCCAGCAGCACGACAGCGGGAGGGCCGACGGATGAGCAGTTCTTC

V: TRBV7-9
D: TRBD1
size: NA
J: TRBJ1-2
CDR3: CASSLVIRGRNYGYTF
DNA: TGTGCCAGCAGCTTAGTCATCAGGGGGCGCAACTATGGCTACACCTTC

V: TRBV28
D: TRBD2
size: NA
J: TRBJ2-7
CDR3: CASRTSGGTPRSEQYF
DNA: TGTGCCAGCCGTACTAGCGGGGGCACCCCGAGATCCGAGCAGTACTTC

V: TRBV6-6
D: TRBD1
size: NA
J: TRBJ2-3
CDR3: CASSPLKGAATDTQYF
DNA: TGTGCCAGCAGCCCACTTAAGGGGGCAGCAACAGATACGCAGTATTTT

V: TRBV7-9
D: NA
size: NA
J: TRBJ1-5
CDR3: CASSLGYGSNQPQHF
DNA: TGTGCCAGCAGCTTAGGGTACGGTAGCAATCAGCCCCAGCATTTT

V: TRBV11-1
D: TRBD2
size: NA
J: TRBJ2-7
CDR3: CASSPPPSGIYEQYF
DNA: TGTGCCAGCAGCCCACCCCCTAGCGGCATCTACGAGCAGTACTTC

V: TRBV6-1
D: NA
size: few
J: TRBJ2-5
CDR3: CASSEGAGQQETQYF
DNA: TGTGCCAGCAGTGAAGGGGCAGGACAACAAGAGACCCAGTACTTC

V: TRBV27
D: NA
size: NA
J: TRBJ1-5
CDR3: CASSLFAGARDQPQHF
DNA: TGTGCCAGCAGTTTATTTGCAGGGGCGAGGGATCAGCCCCAGCATTTT

V: TRBV29-1
D: TRBD2
size: NA
J: TRBJ2-1
CDR3: CSVEGVAGVHSYNEQFF
DNA: TGCAGCGTTGAAGGGGTAGCGGGGGTACACTCCTACAATGAGCAGTTCTTC

V: TRBV11-3
D: TRBD2
size: NA
J: TRBJ2-3
CDR3: CASSLGAGGPNTQYF
DNA: TGTGCCAGCAGCTTAGGTGCGGGGGGGCCAAATACGCAGTATTTT

V: TRBV7-9
D: NA
size: NA
J: TRBJ1-1
CDR3: CASSLASGTEAFF
DNA: TGTGCCAGCAGCTTAGCCAGTGGCACTGAAGCTTTCTTT

V: TRBV14
D: NA
size: NA
J: TRBJ2-3
CDR3: CASSHTPDTQYF
DNA: TGTGCCAGCAGCCATACCCCAGATACGCAGTATTTT

V: TRBV5-1
D: NA
size: NA
J: TRBJ2-1
CDR3: CASSLDVGMYNEQFF
DNA: TGCGCCAGCAGCTTGGATGTCGGGATGTACAATGAGCAGTTCTTC

V: TRBV5-4
D: TRBD2
size: NA
J: TRBJ2-5
CDR3: CASRGGGSMETQYF
DNA: TGTGCCAGCAGGGGCGGGGGGAGCATGGAGACCCAGTACTTC

V: TRBV5-8
D: NA
size: few
J: TRBJ1-4
CDR3: CASSYTVAALF
DNA: TGTGCCAGCAGCTATACGGTCGCTGCCCTTTTT